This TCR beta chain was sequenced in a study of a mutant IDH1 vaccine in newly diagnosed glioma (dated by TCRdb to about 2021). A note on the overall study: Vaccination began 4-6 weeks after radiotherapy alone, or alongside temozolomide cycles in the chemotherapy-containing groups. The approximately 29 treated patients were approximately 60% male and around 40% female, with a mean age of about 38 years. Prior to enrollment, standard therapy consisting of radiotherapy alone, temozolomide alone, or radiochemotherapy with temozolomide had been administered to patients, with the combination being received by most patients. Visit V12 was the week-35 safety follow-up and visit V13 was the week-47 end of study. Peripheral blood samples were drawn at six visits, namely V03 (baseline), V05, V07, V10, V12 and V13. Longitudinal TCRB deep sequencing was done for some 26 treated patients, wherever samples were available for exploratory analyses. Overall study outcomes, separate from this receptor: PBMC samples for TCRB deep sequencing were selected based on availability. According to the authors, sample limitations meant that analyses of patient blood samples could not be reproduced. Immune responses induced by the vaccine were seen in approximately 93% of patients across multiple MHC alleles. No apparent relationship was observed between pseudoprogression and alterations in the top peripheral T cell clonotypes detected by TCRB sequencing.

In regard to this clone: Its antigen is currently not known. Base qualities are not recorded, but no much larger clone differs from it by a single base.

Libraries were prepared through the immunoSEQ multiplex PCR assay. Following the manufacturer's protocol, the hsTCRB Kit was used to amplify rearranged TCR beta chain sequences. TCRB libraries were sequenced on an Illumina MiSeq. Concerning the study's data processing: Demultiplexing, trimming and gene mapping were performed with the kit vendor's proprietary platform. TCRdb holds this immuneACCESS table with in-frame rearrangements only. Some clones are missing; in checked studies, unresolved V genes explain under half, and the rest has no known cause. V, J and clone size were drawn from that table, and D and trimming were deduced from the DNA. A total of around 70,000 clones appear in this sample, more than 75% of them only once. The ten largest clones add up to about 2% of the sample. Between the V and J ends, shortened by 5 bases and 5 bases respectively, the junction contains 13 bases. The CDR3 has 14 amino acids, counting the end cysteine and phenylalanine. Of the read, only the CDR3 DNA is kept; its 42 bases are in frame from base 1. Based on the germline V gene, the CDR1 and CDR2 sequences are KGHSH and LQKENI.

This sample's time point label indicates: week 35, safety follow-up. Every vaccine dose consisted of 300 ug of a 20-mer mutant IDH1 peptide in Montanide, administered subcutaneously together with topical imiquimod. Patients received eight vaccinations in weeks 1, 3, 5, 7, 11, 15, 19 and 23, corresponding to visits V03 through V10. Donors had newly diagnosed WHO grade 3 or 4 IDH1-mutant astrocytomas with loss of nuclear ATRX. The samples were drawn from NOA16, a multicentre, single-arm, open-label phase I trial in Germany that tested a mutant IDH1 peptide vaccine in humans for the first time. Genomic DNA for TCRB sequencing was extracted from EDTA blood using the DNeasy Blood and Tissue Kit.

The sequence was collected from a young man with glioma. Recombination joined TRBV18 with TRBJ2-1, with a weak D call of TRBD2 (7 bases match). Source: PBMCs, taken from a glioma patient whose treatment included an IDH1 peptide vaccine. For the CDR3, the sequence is CASSSRGLDNEQFF. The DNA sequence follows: TGTGCCAGCTCATCGCGGGGGCTCGACAATGAGCAGTTCTTC.